Below are 9 T cell receptor beta chains sequenced from a single sample in a study of blood T cell repertoires in COVID-19 (TCRdb year 2020). The library came from the immunoSEQ multiplex PCR assay. The immuneACCESS repertoire file appears here via TCRdb, limited to in-frame rearrangements. These files lack a portion of the clones; in checked studies, under half of the deficit traces to unresolved V genes, and the cause of the others is not known. The sample records about 290,000 clones, around 86% of which are singletons. The ten largest clones take up 1.7% of the sample. The sequenced sample was PBMCs or T cells enriched from blood (not recorded which). The origin of the receptors is a woman aged 40 to 49 who had recovered from COVID-19.

The V and J genes are TRBV19 and TRBJ2-1; tentatively, D is TRBD1 (6 bases). V dropped 3 bases and J dropped 9 bases, with 15 bases sitting between them. Germline V lookup: CDR1 LNHDA, CDR2 SQIVND (reference sequence). The CDR3 consists of 14 residues. This CDR3 is CASSMIHLQGEQFF. The CDR3 bases are TGTGCCAGTAGTATGATCCATCTACAGGGTGAGCAGTTCTTC.

V and J are TRBV18 and TRBJ1-2, with 8 positions matching TRBD1. Trimming at V came to 4 bases and at J to 7 bases, leaving 14 bases not matched to a gene. CDR1 is KGHSH, CDR2 LQKENI, per germline. This CDR3 spans 16 amino acids. The CDR3 is CASSLPAAGGASGYTF. In DNA form, the CDR3 reads TGTGCCAGCTCACTCCCGGCCGCAGGGGGCGCGAGTGGCTACACCTTC.

The chain links TRBV2 to TRBJ1-1; no clear D. Germline V lookup: CDR1 SNHLY, CDR2 FYNNEI. The V end lost 4 bases, the J end lost 4 bases, and 16 bases lay between the germline ends. The CDR3 spans 15 residues. In nucleotides, the CDR3 is TGTGCCAGCAGTGGGGAGGCTCGGGGTGGCACTGAAGCTTTCTTT. Encoded protein: CASSGEARGGTEAFF.

This chain joins TRBV14 and TRBJ2-7; 8 bases line up with TRBD2. The CDR3 is 14 amino acids. After removal of 6 bases from V and 6 bases from J, the junction contained 10 bases not matched to a gene. Germline V gene data show CDR1 as SGHDN and CDR2 as FVKESK. DNA of the CDR3: TGTGCCAGCAGTCCAAGGACTAGCTATTCCGAGCAGTACTTC. It codes for CASSPRTSYSEQYF.

The gene calls are TRBV19 and TRBJ1-2, with 8 bases matching TRBD1. Germline V CDR1 and CDR2: LNHDA, SQIVND (reference sequence). The J segment lost 4 bases and the V segment lost 5 bases, leaving 9 bases of the junction unmatched. This CDR3 has 15 amino acids. The CDR3 DNA follows: TGTGCCAGTAGTCCCCGACAGGGGCGAGGCTATGGCTACACCTTC. Protein: CASSPRQGRGYGYTF.

This rearrangement joins TRBV19 to TRBJ2-4, with 8 bases that match TRBD2. The CDR3 spans 15 residues. V dropped 10 bases and J dropped 3; count of bases not matched to a gene: 11. CDR1 is LNHDA and CDR2 is SQIVND in the germline V gene (reference sequence). CDR3 residues: CATQGLDVGKNIQYF. The CDR3, as DNA: TGTGCCACTCAGGGACTAGATGTGGGCAAAAACATTCAGTACTTC.

This clone was seen just once. This sequence joins TRBV21-1 and TRBJ2-1; the table's D call of TRBD2 was not tested on the DNA. TRBV21-1 is an annotated pseudogene. This CDR3 comprises 16 residues. The CDR3 protein is CASSKASGRGYNEQFF. CDR3 nucleotide sequence: TGTGCCAGCAGCAAAGCCTCGGGGAGGGGATACAATGAGCAGTTCTTC.

This rearrangement joins TRBV5-1 to TRBJ1-3, with TRBD1 as a possible D gene (6 bases). The CDR3 has 14 amino acids. Germline V CDR1 and CDR2: SGHRS, YFSETQ. Trimming stripped 5 bases from V and 6 bases from J, with 15 bases between. The CDR3: CASSPGQTINTIYF. For the CDR3, the DNA is TGCGCCAGCAGTCCGGGACAAACAATAAACACCATATATTTT.

The V gene is TRBV7-8, the J gene TRBJ2-2; TRBD2 matches at 10 bases. V dropped 3 bases and J dropped 1; count of bases not matched to a gene: 2. Germline-derived CDR1 and CDR2 are SGHVS and FQNEAQ. This CDR3 has 16 residues. CDR3 protein: CASSFIAGGNTGELFF. The DNA for the CDR3 is TGTGCCAGCAGCTTCATAGCGGGAGGGAACACCGGGGAGCTGTTTTTT.